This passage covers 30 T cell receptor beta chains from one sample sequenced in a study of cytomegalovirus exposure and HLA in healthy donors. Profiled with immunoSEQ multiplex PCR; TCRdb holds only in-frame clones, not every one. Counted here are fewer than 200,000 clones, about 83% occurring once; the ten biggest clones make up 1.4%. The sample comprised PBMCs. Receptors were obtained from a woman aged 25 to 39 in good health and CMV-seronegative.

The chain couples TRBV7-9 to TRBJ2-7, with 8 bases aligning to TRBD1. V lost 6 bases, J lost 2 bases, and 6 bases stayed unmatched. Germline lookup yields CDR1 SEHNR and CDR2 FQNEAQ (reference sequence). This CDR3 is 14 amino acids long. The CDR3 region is CASSPPGQAYEQYF. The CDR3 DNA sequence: TGTGCCAGCAGTCCCCCGGGACAGGCCTACGAGCAGTACTTC.

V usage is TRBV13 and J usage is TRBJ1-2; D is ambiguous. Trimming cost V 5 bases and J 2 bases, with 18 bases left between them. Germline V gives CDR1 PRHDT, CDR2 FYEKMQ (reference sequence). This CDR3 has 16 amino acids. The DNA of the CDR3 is TGTGCCAGCAGCCCCGGGTTCGAAGAGAGAAACTATGGCTACACCTTC. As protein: CASSPGFEERNYGYTF.

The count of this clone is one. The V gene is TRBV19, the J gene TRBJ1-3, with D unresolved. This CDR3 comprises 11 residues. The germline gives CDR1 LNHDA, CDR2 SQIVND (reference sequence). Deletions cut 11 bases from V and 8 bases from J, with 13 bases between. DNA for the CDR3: TGTGCCTCTGAGGAGGGCTACACCATATATTTT. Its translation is CASEEGYTIYF.

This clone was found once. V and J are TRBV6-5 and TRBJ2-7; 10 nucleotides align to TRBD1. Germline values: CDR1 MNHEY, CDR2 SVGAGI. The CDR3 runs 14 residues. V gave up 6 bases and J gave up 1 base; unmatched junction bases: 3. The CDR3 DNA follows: TGTGCCAGCAGCCGGACAGGGGGGTCCTACGAGCAGTACTTC. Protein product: CASSRTGGSYEQYF.

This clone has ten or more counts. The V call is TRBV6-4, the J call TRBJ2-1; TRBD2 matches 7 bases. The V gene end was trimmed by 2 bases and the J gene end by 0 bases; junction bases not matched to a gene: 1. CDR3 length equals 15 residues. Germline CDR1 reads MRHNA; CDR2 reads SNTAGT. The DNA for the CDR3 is TGTGCCAGCAGTGACGTAGCGGGCTCCTACAATGAGCAGTTCTTC. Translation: CASSDVAGSYNEQFF.

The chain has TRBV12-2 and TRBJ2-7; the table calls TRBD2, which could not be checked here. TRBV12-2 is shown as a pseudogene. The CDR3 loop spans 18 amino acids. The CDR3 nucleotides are TGTGCAAGTCGCCGTCACCGGGACTCCGACGGTTTTTGCTACGAGCAGTACTTC. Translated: CASRRHRDSDGFCYEQYF.

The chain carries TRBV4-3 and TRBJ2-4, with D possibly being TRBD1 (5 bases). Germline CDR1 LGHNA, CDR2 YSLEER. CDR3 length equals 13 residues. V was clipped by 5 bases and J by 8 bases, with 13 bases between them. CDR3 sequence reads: CASSIGVGDIQYF. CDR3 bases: TGCGCCAGCAGCATTGGGGTAGGGGACATTCAGTACTTC.

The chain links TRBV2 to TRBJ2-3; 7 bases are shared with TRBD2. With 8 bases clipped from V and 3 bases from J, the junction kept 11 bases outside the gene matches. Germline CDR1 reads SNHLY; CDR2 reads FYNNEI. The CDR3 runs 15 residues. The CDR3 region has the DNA TGTGCCAGCGGTTCCGGGACTATAAGGACAGATACGCAGTATTTT. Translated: CASGSGTIRTDTQYF. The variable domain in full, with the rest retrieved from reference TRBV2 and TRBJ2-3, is EPEVTQTPSHQVTQMGQEVILRCVPISNHLYFYWYRQILGQKVEFLVSFYNNEISEKSEIFDDQFSVERPDGSNFTLKIRSTKLEDSAMYFCASGSGTIRTDTQYFGPGTRLTVL.

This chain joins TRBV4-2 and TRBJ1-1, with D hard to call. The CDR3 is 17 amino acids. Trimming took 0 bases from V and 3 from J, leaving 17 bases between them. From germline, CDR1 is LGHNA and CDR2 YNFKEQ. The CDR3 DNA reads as TGTGCCAGCAGCCAAGATTGGGCTCGGGGAACCTACACTGAAGCTTTCTTT. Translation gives CASSQDWARGTYTEAFF.

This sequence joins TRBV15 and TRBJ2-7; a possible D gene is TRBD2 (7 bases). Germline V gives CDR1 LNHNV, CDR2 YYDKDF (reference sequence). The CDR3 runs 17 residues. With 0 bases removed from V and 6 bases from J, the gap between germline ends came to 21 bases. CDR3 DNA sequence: TGTGCCACCAGCAGAGATCGATTTGGGGGGCGGGGGAGCGAGCAGTACTTC. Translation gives CATSRDRFGGRGSEQYF.

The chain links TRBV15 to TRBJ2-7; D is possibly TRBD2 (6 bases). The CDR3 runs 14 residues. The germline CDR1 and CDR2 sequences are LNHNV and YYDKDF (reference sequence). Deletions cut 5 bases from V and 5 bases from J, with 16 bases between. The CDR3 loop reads CATSGRRGHNEQYF. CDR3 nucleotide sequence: TGTGCCACCAGCGGGAGGAGGGGTCATAACGAGCAGTACTTC.

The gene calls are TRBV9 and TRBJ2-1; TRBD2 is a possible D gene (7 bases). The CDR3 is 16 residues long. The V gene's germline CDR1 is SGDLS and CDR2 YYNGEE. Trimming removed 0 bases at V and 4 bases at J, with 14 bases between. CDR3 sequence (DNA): TGTGCCAGCAGCGTAGGGGGGCGGGGGATGTACAATGAGCAGTTCTTC. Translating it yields CASSVGGRGMYNEQFF.

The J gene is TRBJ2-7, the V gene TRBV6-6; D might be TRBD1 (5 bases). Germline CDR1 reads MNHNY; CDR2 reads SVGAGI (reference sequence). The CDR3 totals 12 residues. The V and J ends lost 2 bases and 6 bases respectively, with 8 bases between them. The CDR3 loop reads CASSYAGPEQYF. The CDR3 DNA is TGTGCCAGCAGTTACGCAGGGCCCGAGCAGTACTTC.

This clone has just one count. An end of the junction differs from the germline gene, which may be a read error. The CDR3 DNA reads as TGTGCCAGCAGTGAAGAGGGGACAGCATCGTCATTACCTTTC. Protein sequence: CASSEEGTASSLPF. The genes are TRBV6-1 and TRBJ2-7, with 7 bases fitting TRBD1. The CDR3 runs 14 residues. Germline CDR1 reads MNHNS; CDR2 reads SASEGT.

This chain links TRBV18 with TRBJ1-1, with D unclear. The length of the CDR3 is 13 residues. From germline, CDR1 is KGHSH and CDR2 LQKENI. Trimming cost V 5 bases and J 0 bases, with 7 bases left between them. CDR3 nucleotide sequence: TGTGCCAGCTCAGCCGCGGTGAACACTGAAGCTTTCTTT. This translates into CASSAAVNTEAFF.

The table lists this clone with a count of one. This CDR3 is CAISGGGTDTQYF. CDR3 bases: TGTGCCATCAGTGGCGGGGGGACAGATACGCAGTATTTT. The rearrangement links TRBV10-3 to TRBJ2-3, with 8 positions matching TRBD2. Germline trimming cut 4 bases from V and 3 bases from J; bases unmatched to any gene: 0. Looked up from germline, CDR1 is ENHRY and CDR2 is SYGVKD. The CDR3 sequence is 13 residues long.

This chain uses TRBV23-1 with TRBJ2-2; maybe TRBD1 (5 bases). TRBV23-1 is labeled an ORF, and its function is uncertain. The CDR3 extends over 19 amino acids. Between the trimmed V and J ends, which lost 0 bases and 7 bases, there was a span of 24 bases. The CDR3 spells CASSQSRDSWVLGNGELFF. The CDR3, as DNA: TGCGCCAGCAGTCAATCCCGAGACAGCTGGGTCCTAGGGAACGGGGAGCTGTTTTTT.

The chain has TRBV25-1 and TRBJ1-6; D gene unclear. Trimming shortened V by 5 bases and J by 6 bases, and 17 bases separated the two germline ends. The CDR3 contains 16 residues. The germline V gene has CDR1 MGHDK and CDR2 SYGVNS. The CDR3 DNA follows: TGTGCCAGCAGTCCCTCCATCGGCGGACTTAATTCACCCCTCCACTTT. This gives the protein CASSPSIGGLNSPLHF.

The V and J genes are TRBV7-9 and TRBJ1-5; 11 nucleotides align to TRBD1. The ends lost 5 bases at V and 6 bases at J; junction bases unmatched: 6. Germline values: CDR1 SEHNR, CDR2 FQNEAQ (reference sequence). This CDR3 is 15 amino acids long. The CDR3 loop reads CASSPPGTGGQPQHF. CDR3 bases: TGTGCCAGCAGCCCACCGGGGACAGGGGGTCAGCCCCAGCATTTT.

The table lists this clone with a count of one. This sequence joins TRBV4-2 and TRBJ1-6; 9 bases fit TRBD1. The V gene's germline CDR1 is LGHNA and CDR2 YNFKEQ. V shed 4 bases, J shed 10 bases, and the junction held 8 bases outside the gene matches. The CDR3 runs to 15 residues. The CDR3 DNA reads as TGTGCCAGCAGCCCAGGACAGGGGCAGAACTCACCCCTCCACTTT. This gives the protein CASSPGQGQNSPLHF.

The CDR3 protein is CASSPGTGYSPLHF. CDR3 nucleotides: TGCGCCAGCAGCCCCGGGACAGGGTATTCACCCCTCCACTTT. This rearrangement joins TRBV4-1 to TRBJ1-6, with 9 positions matching TRBD1. This CDR3 has 14 residues. CDR1 and CDR2 from the germline V gene are MGHRA and YSYEKL. J gave up 8 bases and V 4 bases, and 3 bases lay outside the gene matches.

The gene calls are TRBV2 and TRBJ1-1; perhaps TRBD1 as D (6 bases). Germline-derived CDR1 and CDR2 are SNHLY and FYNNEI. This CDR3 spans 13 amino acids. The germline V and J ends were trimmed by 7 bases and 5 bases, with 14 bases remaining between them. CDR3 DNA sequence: TGTGCCAGCACAGCAGGGGTTGGTACTGAAGCTTTCTTT. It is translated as CASTAGVGTEAFF.

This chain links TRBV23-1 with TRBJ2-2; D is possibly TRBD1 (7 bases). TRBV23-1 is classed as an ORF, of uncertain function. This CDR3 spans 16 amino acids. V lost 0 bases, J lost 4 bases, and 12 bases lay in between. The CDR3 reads CASSQSEGAGTGELFF. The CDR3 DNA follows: TGCGCCAGCAGTCAATCGGAGGGGGCTGGCACCGGGGAGCTGTTTTTT.

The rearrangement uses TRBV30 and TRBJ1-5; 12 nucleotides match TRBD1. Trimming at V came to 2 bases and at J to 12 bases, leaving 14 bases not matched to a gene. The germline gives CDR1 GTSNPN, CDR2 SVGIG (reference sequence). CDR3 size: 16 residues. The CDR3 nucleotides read TGTGCCTGGAGTCCCCGCCCGGGACAGGGGGCTGAGAGCCAGCATTTT. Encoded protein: CAWSPRPGQGAESQHF. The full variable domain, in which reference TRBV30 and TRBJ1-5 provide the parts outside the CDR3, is SQTIHQWPATLVQPVGSPLSLECTVEGTSNPNLYWYRQAAGRGLQLLFYSVGIGQISSEVPQNLSASRPQDRQFILSSKKLLLSDSGFYLCAWSPRPGQGAESQHFGDGTRLSIL.

DNA of the CDR3: TGTGCCAGCAGCCAAGGGACTAGCGGGGGGACGTACCAAGAGACCCAGTACTTC. Translation gives CASSQGTSGGTYQETQYF. V is TRBV13 and J is TRBJ2-5, with 15 bases aligning to TRBD2. The germline V gene has CDR1 PRHDT and CDR2 FYEKMQ (reference sequence). The CDR3 extends over 18 amino acids. The V gene end was trimmed by 5 bases and the J gene end by 0 bases; junction bases not matched to a gene: 7.

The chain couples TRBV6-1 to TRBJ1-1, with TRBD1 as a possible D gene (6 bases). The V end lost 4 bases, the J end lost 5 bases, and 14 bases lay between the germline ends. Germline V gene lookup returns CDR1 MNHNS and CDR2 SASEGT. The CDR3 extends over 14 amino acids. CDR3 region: CASSVQGWDTEAFF. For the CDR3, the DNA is TGTGCCAGCAGTGTTCAGGGGTGGGATACTGAAGCTTTCTTT.

CDR3 coding DNA: TGTGCCAGCACCAGGGGGGACATTCAGTACTTC. Its protein is CASTRGDIQYF. The J gene is TRBJ2-4, the V gene TRBV2; TRBD1 might be the D (7 bases). This CDR3 has 11 residues. The V gene lost 7 bases and the J gene lost 8 bases, with 9 bases spanning the gap. Germline V gene sequence: CDR1 SNHLY, CDR2 FYNNEI. Drawing the rest from reference TRBV2 and TRBJ2-4, the complete variable domain is EPEVTQTPSHQVTQMGQEVILRCVPISNHLYFYWYRQILGQKVEFLVSFYNNEISEKSEIFDDQFSVERPDGSNFTLKIRSTKLEDSAMYFCASTRGDIQYFGAGTRLSVL.

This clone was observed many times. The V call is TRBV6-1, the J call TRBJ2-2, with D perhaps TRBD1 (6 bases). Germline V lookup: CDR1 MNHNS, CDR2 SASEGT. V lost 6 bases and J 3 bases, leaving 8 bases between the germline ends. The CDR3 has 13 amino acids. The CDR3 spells CASSYRDTGELFF. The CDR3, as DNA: TGTGCCAGCAGCTACAGGGACACCGGGGAGCTGTTTTTT.

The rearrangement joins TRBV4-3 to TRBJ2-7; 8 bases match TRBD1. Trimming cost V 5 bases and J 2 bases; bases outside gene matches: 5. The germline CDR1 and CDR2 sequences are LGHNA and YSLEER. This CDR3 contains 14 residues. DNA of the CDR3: TGCGCCAGCAGCTTCGGGACAGGACCCTACGAGCAGTACTTC. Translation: CASSFGTGPYEQYF.

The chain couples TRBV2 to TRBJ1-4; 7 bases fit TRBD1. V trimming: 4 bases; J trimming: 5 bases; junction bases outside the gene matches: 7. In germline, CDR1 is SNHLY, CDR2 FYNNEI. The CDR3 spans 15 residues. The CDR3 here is CASSAIRGHNEKLFF. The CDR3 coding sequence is TGTGCCAGCAGTGCCATAAGGGGGCACAATGAAAAACTGTTTTTT. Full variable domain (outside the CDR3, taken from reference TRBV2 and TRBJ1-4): EPEVTQTPSHQVTQMGQEVILRCVPISNHLYFYWYRQILGQKVEFLVSFYNNEISEKSEIFDDQFSVERPDGSNFTLKIRSTKLEDSAMYFCASSAIRGHNEKLFFGSGTQLSVL.